The T cell receptor (beta chain) described here comes from a study of cytomegalovirus exposure and HLA in healthy donors. The primer mix had 60 Vbeta and 13 Jbeta primers. Method: immunoSEQ multiplex PCR; TCRdb's copy keeps in-frame clones and lacks some. The sample holds about 150,000 clones, 75% to 90% seen once. This clone was seen once. What it recognizes is unknown. Overall study findings and caveats: The authors judged a highly shared variant cluster likely a sequencing artifact.

Germline lookup yields CDR1 LNHDA and CDR2 SQIVND (reference sequence). The CDR3 has 14 residues. V dropped 0 bases and J dropped 4 bases, with 7 bases sitting between them. The chain joins TRBV19 to TRBJ2-1; D not resolved. This TCR was recovered from a male donor in good health and CMV-seropositive. The sequenced sample consisted of PBMCs. CDR3 amino acids: CASSIETDYNEQFF. CDR3 sequence (DNA): TGTGCCAGTAGTATAGAGACTGATTACAATGAGCAGTTCTTC.